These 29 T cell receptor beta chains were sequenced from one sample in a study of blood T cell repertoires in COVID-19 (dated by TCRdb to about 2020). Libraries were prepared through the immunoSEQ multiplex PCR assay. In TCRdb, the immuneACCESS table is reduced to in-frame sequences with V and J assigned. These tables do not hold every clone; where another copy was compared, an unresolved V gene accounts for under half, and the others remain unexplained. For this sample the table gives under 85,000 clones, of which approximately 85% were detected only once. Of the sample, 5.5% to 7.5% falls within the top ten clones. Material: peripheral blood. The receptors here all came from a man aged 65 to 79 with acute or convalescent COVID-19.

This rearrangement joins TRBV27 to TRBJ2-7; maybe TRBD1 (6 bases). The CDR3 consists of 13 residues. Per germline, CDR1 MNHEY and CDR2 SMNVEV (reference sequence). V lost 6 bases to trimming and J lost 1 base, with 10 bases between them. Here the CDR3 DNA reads TGTGCCAGCAGCCACGGACAGTCCTACGAGCAGTACTTC. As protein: CASSHGQSYEQYF.

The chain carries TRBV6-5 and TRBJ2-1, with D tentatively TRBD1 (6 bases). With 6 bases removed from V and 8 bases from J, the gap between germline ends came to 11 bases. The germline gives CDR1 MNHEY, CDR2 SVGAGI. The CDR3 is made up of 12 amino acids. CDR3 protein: CASRPGAHEQFF. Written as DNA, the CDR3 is TGTGCCAGCAGACCAGGGGCCCATGAGCAGTTCTTC.

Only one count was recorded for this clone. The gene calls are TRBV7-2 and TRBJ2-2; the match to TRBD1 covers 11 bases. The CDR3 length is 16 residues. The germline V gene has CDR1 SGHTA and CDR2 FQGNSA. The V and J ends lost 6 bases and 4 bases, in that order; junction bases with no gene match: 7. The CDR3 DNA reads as TGTGCCAGCAGGGGAGTTGGACAGGGGGCCACCGGGGAGCTGTTTTTT. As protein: CASRGVGQGATGELFF.

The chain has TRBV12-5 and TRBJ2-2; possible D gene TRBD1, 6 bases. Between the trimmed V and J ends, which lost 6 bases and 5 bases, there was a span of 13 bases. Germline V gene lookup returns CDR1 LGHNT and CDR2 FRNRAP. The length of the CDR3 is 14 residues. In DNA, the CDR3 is TGTGCTAGTGGCTCCGATCAGGGGACCGGGGAGCTGTTTTTT. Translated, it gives CASGSDQGTGELFF.

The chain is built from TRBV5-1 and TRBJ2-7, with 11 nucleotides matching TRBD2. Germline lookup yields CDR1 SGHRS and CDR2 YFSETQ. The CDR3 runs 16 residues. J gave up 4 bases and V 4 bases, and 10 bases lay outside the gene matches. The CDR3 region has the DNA TGCGCCAGCAGCCGCATTGCCACTAGCGGGAGTTACGAGCAGTACTTC. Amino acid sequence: CASSRIATSGSYEQYF.

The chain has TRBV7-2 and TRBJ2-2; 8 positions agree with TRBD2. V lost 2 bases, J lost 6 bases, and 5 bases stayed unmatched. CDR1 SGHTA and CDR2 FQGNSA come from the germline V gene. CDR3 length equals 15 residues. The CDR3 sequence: CASSLLAGPAGELFF. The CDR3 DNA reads TGTGCCAGCAGCTTATTAGCGGGGCCCGCCGGGGAGCTGTTTTTT.

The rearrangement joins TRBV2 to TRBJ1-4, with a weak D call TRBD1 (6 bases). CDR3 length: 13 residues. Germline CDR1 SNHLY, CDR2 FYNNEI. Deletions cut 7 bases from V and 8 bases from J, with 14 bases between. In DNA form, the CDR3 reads TGTGCCAGCAACGGGGGGCAGTCGGAAAAACTGTTTTTT. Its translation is CASNGGQSEKLFF.

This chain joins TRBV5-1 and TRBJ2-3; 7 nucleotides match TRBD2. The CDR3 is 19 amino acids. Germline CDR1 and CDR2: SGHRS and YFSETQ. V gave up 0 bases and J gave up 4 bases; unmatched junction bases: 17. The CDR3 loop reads CASSLARALVGLVPDTQYF. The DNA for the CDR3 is TGCGCCAGCAGCTTGGCCAGGGCTCTCGTAGGACTAGTTCCAGATACGCAGTATTTT.

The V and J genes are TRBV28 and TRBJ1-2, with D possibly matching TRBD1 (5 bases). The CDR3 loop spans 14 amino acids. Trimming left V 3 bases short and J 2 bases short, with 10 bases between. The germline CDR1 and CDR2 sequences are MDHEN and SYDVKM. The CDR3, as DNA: TGTGCCAGCAGTTTCCAGGGAATAAACTATGGCTACACCTTC. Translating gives CASSFQGINYGYTF.

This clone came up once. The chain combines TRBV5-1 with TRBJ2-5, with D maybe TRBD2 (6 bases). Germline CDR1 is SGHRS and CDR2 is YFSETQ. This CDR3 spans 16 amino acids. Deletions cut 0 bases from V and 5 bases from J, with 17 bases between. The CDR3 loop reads CASSLGASAPLETQYF. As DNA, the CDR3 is TGCGCCAGCAGCTTGGGGGCTAGCGCTCCTCTCGAGACCCAGTACTTC.

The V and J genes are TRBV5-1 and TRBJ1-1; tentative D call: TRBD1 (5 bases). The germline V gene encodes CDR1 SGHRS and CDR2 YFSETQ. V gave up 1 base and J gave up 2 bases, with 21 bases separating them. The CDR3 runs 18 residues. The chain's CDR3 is CASSLYPPSGGTNTEAFF. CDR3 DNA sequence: TGCGCCAGCAGCTTGTACCCTCCCTCTGGAGGGACCAACACTGAAGCTTTCTTT.

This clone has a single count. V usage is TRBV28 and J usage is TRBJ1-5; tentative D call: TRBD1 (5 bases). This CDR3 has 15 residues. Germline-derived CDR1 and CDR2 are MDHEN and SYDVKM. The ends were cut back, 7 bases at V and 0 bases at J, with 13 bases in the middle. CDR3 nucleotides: TGTGCCAGCACCCCTGGGGGGTATAGCAATCAGCCCCAGCATTTT. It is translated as CASTPGGYSNQPQHF.

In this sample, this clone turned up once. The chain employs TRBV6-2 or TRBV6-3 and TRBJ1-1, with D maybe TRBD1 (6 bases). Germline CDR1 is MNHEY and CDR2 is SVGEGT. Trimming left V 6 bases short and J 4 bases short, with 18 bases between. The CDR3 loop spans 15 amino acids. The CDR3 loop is CASSPRGARLTEAFF. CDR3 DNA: TGTGCCAGCAGCCCACGGGGGGCGCGTCTCACTGAAGCTTTCTTT.

The CDR3 sequence: CASSEQATSYNEQFF. Here the CDR3 DNA reads TGTGCCAGCAGCGAGCAGGCAACCTCCTACAATGAGCAGTTCTTC. V and J are TRBV28 and TRBJ2-1; no clear D gene. CDR3 length equals 15 residues. The ends were cut back, 6 bases at V and 0 bases at J, with 12 bases in the middle. CDR1 and CDR2 from the germline V gene are MDHEN and SYDVKM.

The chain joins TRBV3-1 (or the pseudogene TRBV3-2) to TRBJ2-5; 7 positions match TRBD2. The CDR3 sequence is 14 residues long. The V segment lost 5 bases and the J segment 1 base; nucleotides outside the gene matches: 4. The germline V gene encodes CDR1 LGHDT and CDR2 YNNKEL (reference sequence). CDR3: CASSSGLTQETQYF. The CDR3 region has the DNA TGTGCCAGCAGCTCGGGACTAACCCAAGAGACCCAGTACTTC.

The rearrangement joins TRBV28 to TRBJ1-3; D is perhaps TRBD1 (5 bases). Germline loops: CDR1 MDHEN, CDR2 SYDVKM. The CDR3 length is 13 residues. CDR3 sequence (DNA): TGTGTTCTGGTGGGACTCGCGGGAAACACCATATATTTT. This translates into CVLVGLAGNTIYF.

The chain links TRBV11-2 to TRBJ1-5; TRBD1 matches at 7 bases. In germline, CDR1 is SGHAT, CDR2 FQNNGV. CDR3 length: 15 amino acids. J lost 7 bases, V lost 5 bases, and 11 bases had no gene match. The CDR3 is CASSLTGDGWQPQHF. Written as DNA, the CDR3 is TGTGCCAGCAGCCTTACAGGGGACGGTTGGCAGCCCCAGCATTTT.

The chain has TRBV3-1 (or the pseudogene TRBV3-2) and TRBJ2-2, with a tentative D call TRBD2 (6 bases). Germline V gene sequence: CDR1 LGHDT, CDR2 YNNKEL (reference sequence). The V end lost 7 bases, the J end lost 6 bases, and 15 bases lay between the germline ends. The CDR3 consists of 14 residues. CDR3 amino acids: CASTSGRWAGELFF. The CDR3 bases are TGTGCCAGCACCTCGGGGAGGTGGGCCGGGGAGCTGTTTTTT.

CDR3 sequence (DNA): TGCAGCGTTCCAAGAACCGGGACTAGCTTTAACAATGAGCAGTTCTTC. This translates into CSVPRTGTSFNNEQFF. J is TRBJ2-1 and V is TRBV29-1; 9 bases are shared with TRBD2. The J segment lost 5 bases and the V segment lost 5 bases, leaving 13 bases of the junction unmatched. There are 16 residues in the CDR3. The germline V gene has CDR1 SQVTM and CDR2 ANQGSEA.

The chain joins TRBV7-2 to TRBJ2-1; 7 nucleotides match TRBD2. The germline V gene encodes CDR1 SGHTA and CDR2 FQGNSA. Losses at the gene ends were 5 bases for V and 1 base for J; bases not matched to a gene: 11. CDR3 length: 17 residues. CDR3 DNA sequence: TGTGCCAGCAGCGCGACCAGACTAGCTTCATCCTACAATGAGCAGTTCTTC. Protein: CASSATRLASSYNEQFF.

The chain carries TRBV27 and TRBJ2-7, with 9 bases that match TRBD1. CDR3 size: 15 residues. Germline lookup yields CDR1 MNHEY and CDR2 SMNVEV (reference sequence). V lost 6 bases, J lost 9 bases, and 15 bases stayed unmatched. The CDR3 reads CASSRPGTGNSRQYF. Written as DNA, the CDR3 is TGTGCCAGCAGCCGGCCCGGGACAGGGAATAGTAGGCAGTACTTC.

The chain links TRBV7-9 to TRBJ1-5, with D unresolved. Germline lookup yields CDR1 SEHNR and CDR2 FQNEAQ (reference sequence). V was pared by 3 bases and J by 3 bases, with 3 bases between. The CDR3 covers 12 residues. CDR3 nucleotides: TGTGCCAGCAGCTTCCTCAATCAGCCCCAGCATTTT. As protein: CASSFLNQPQHF.

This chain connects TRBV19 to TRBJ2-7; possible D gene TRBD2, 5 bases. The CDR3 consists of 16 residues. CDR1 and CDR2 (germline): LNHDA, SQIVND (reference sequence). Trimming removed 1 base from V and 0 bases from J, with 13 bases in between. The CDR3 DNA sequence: TGTGCCAGTAGTATAGGGGCTGGGAGTAGCTCCTACGAGCAGTACTTC. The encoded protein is CASSIGAGSSSYEQYF.

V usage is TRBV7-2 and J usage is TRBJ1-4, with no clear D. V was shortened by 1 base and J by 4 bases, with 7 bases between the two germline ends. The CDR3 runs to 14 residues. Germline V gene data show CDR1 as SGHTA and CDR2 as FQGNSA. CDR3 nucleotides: TGTGCCAGCAGCTTAGGGGGAGGTAATGAAAAACTGTTTTTT. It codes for CASSLGGGNEKLFF. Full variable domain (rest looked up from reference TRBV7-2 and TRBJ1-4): GAGVSQSPSNKVTEKGKDVELRCDPISGHTALYWYRQSLGQGLEFLIYFQGNSAPDKSGLPSDRFSAERTGGSVSTLTIQRTQQEDSAVYLCASSLGGGNEKLFFGSGTQLSVL.

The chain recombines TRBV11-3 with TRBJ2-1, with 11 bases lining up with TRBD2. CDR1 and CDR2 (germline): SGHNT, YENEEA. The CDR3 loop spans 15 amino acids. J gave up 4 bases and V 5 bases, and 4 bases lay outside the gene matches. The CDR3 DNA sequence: TGTGCCAGCAGCCCCGGACTAGCGGGTTACAATGAGCAGTTCTTC. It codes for CASSPGLAGYNEQFF.

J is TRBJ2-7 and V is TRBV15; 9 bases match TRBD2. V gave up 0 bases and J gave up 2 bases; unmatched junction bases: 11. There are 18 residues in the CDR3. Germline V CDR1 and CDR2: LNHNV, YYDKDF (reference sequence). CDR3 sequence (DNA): TGTGCCACCAGCAGAGATCTCTCAGGACTAGCGTCAACCTACGAGCAGTACTTC. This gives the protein CATSRDLSGLASTYEQYF.

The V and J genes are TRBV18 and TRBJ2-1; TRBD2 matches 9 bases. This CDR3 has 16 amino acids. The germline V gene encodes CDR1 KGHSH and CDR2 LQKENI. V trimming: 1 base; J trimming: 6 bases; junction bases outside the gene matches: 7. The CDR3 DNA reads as TGTGCCAGCTCACCACTAGCGGGAGTGGTAGGCAATGAGCAGTTCTTC. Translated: CASSPLAGVVGNEQFF. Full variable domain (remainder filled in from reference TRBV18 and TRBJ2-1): NAGVMQNPRHLVRRRGQEARLRCSPMKGHSHVYWYRQLPEEGLKFMVYLQKENIIDESGMPKERFSAEFPKEGPSILRIQQVVRGDSAAYFCASSPLAGVVGNEQFFGPGTRLTVL.

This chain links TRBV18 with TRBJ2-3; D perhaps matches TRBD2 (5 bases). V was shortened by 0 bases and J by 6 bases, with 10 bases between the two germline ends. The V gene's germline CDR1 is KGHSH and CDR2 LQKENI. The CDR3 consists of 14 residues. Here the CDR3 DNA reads TGTGCCAGCTCACCACCGCGCGGGCTGGATACGCAGTATTTT. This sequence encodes CASSPPRGLDTQYF.

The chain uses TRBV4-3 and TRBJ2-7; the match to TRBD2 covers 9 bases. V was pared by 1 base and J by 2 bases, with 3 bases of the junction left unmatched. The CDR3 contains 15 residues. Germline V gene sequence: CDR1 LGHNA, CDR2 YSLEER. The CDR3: CASSQGLAGTYEQYF. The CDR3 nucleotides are TGCGCCAGCAGCCAAGGTCTAGCGGGGACCTACGAGCAGTACTTC.